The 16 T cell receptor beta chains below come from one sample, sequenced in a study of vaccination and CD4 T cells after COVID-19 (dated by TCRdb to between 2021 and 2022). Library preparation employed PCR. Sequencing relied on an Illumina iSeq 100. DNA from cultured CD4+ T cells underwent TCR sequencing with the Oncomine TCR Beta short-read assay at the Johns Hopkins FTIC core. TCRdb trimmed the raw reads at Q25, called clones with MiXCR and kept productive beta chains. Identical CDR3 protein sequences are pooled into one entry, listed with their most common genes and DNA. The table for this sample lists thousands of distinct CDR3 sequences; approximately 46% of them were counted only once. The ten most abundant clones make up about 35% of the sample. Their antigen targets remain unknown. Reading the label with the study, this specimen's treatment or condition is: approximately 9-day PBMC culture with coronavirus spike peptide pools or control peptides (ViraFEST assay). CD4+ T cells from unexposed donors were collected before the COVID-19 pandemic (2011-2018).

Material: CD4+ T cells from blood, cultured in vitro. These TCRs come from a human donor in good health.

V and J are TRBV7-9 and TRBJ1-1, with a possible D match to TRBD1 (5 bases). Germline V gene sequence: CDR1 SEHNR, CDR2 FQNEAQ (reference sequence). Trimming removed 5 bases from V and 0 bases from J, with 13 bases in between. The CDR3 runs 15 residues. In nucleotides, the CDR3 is TGTGCCAGCAGCCCTGTTGGGGGTATGAACACTGAAGCTTTCTTT. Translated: CASSPVGGMNTEAFF.

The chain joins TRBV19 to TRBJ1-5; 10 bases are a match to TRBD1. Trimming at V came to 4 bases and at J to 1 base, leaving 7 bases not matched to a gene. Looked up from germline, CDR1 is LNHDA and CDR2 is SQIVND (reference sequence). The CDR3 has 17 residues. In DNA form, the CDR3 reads TGTGCCAGTAGTACCGGGACAGGGGTATCGAGCAATCAGCCCCAGCATTTT. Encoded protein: CASSTGTGVSSNQPQHF.

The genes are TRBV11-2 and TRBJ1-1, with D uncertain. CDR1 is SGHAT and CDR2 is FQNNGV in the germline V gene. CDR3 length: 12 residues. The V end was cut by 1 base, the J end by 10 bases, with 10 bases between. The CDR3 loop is CASSLGSLVAFF. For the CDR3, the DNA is TGTGCCAGCAGCTTAGGATCCCTGGTAGCTTTCTTT.

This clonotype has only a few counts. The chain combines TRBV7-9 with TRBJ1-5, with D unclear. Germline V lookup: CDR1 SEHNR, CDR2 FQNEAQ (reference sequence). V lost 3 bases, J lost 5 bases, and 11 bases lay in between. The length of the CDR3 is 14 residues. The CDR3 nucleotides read TGTGCCAGCAGCTTGGGTACCCCGGATCAGCCCCAGCATTTT. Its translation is CASSLGTPDQPQHF.

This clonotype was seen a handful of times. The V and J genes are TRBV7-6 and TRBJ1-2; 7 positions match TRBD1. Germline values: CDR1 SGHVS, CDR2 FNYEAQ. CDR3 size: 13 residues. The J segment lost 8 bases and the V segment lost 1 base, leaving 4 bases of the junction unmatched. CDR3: CASSLDRGNGYTF. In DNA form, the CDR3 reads TGTGCCAGCAGCTTAGACAGGGGAAACGGCTACACCTTC.

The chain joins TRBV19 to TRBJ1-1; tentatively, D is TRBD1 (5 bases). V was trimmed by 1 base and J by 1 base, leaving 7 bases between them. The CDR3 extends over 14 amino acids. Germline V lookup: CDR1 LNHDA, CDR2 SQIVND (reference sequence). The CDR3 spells CASSIAGQNTEAFF. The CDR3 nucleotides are TGTGCCAGTAGTATAGCAGGACAGAACACTGAAGCTTTCTTT.

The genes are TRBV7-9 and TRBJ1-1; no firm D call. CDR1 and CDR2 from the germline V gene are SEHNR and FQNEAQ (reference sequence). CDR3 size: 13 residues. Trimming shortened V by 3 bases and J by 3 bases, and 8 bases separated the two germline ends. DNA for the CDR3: TGTGCCAGCAGCTTCTCGACGGACACTGAAGCTTTCTTT. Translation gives CASSFSTDTEAFF.

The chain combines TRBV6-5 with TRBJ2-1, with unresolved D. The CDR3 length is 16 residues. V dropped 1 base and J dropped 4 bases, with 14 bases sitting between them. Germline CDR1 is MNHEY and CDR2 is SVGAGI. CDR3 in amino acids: CASSYFSNAGYNEQFF. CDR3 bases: TGTGCCAGCAGTTACTTTTCAAACGCCGGGTACAATGAGCAGTTCTTC.

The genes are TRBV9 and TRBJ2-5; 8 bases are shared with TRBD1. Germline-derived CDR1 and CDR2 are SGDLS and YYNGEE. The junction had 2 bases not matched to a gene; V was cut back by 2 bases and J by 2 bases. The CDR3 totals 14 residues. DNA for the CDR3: TGTGCCAGCAGCGTTCAGGGGGCACAAGAGACCCAGTACTTC. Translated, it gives CASSVQGAQETQYF.

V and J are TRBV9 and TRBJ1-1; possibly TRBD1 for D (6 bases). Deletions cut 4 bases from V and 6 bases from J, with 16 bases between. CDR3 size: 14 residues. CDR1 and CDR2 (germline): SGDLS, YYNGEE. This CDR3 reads CASSTRTGKAEAFF. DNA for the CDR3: TGTGCCAGCAGCACCCGAACAGGGAAGGCTGAAGCTTTCTTT.

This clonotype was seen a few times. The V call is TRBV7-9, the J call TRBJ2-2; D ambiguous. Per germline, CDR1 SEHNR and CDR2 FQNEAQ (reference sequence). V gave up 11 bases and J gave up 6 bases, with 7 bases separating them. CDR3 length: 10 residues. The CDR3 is CAPWAGELFF. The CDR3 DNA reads TGTGCCCCCTGGGCCGGGGAGCTGTTTTTT.

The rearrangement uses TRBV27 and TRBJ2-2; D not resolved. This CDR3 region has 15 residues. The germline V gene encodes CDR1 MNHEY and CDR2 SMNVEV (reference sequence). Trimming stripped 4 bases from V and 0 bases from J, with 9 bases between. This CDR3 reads CASSWSHPNTGELFF. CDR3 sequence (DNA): TGTGCCAGCAGTTGGAGTCACCCGAACACCGGGGAGCTGTTTTTT.

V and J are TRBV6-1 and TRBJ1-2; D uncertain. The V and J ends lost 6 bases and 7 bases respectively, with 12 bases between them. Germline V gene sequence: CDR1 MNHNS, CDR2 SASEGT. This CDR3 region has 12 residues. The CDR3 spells CASRTGTGGYTF. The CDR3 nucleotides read TGTGCCAGCAGGACCGGAACCGGTGGCTACACCTTC.

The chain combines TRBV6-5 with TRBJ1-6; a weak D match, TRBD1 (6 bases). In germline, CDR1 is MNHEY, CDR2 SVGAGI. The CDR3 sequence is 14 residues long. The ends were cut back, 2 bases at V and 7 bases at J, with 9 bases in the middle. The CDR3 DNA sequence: TGTGCCAGCAGTTACCTACAGGGAAATTCACCCCTCCACTTT. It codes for CASSYLQGNSPLHF.

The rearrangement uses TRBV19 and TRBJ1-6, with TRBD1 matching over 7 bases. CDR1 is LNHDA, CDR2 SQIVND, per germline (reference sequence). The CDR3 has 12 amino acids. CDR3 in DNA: TGTGCTGCGGGACAGCCCTTTTCACCCCTCCACTTT. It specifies CAAGQPFSPLHF.

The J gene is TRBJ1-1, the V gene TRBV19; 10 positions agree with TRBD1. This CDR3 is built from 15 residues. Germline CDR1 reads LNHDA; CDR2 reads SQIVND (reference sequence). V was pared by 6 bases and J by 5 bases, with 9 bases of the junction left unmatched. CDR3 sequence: CASSPRQGATTEAFF. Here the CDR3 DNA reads TGTGCCAGTAGCCCTCGACAGGGGGCGACGACTGAAGCTTTCTTT.